The TCR beta chain described here comes from a study of cytomegalovirus exposure and HLA in healthy donors (dated by TCRdb to the late 2010s). With respect to the entire study: An earlier analysis of a few hundred of the donors reported under 300 Gb of sequence data and about 120 million unique TCR beta sequences obtained from roughly 180 million T cells. The number of donors typed differed by locus, with roughly 629-640 for A, B, C, DRB1 and DQB1, 522 for DQA1, approximately 580 for DPA1, and around 430 for DPB1. An early release that covered roughly 600 HLA-typed donors contained approximately 300 gigabases of sequencing data and approximately 85 million unique TCR sequences. The study used immunosequencing to profile the T cell repertoires of 666 subjects and linked those repertoires to cytomegalovirus serostatus. High-throughput TCR immunosequencing, statistical association of individual TCRs with disease status, and machine learning were combined to predict cytomegalovirus infection status. An earlier analysis of 587 of the donors applied high-throughput TCR beta sequencing to assess whether each TCR beta V gene segment acted as functional or pseudogenic. On average, about 200,000 unique TCR beta nucleotide sequences were sequenced per donor among 398 genotyped donors of the cohort, with roughly a sixth of those sequences being non-productive. Donor age, sex, ethnicity and CMV serostatus were compiled together with the repertoire data. The study aimed to test whether signatures of past pathogen exposure could be identified by cataloging public T cell receptors. Because of strong linkage in the cohort, 4 to 6 DR-DQ haplotypes were treated as single units for association and clustering. A later genetic analysis took genome-wide SNP genotypes for about 55% of the roughly 700 donors and used that subset as a discovery cohort. A separate validation cohort of 100 to 150 different subjects was used in addition to the 666-subject first cohort. In the later analysis, no new phenotypic data were used to find candidate immune exposures; instead, reliance was placed on TCR beta sequences and their occurrence across donors. To study patterns of TCR occurrence, a later analysis re-analyzed previously published TCR beta repertoires from under 750 donors and added high-resolution HLA genotyping. HLA typing included class I and class II loci at four-digit resolution. Of the roughly 400 genotyped donors, roughly 76% were placed in the genetic ancestry cluster associated with self-reported Caucasian donors. All discovery cohort repertoires had been generated on a single sequencing platform.

The cohort consisted of 600 to 750 healthy bone marrow donors. At the time of sampling, every cohort member was nominally healthy, though immune exposures that went unrecorded were likely present. The donor was CMV seronegative and belonged to the group of 352 seronegative cohort members. A peripheral blood sample was provided by each donor, and peripheral blood mononuclear cells were used for TCR beta sequencing. Genomic DNA was extracted from the blood cell samples with the Qiagen DNeasy Blood Extraction Kit. Counted from cysteine to phenylalanine, this CDR3 has 13 amino acids. Here the CDR3 DNA is all that survives: 39 bases in frame from base 1. Per the germline V gene (reference sequence), MNHEY is the CDR1 and SMNVEV is the CDR2. V is pared back by 3 bases and J by 4 bases, with 10 bases lying between the germline termini. The study at large found these results: Compared with the roughly 700-donor mean, donors in an Asian-associated ancestry cluster had fewer N-insertions in productive TCRs, according to a later genetic analysis. A further reported finding was that TCR beta sequences accurately predicted the HLA-A and HLA-B alleles for most subjects in the first cohort. Because HLA typing was missing for some donors at each locus, association tests included only the typed subset. The earlier analysis of a few hundred of the donors excluded roughly 16 rarely observed V segments, including chromosome 9 orphons, because counts were too low. CMV serostatus was the only immune exposure information available for the cohort. The classifier was reported to diagnose cytomegalovirus status with high specificity and sensitivity in both the original cohort and the validation cohort. The study listed 150 to 200 TCR beta chains as associated with cytomegalovirus. The authors suggested that the approach could potentially be extended to other disease states and immunological phenotypes. The presence/absence analyses assumed that sequencing depth was roughly uniform across donors, and that assumption may not be true. Several of the top co-occurrence clusters appeared to be linked to parvovirus B19, influenza, CMV and Epstein-Barr virus, according to a later analysis. Linkage disequilibrium might explain the correlated functional status among segregating V segments, but an unknown experimental factor could not be ruled out. A later analysis found that HLA-associated TCR beta chains were more clonally expanded and had lower generation probabilities than equally common non-associated chains. The sequencing pipeline was judged likely to have produced a cluster of highly shared sequence variants as a technical artifact. An association between a missense DCLRE1C variant and V-gene and J-gene trimming of TCR beta chains was found in a later genetic analysis and replicated in an independent cohort. Across donors, most TCR sequences were observed very rarely, whereas some public TCRs were present in many individuals. When HLA alleles, especially DR and DQ, strongly co-occurred, TCR associations were difficult to assign to individual alleles. At a false discovery rate of 0.05, a later analysis linked 16,951 TCR beta sequences to specific HLA alleles. This cohort had only TCR beta chains sequenced, and the lack of alpha or paired-chain data limited which features could be detected. In vitro tests confirmed that three of the cytomegalovirus-associated TCR beta chains recognize cytomegalovirus antigens. In a later analysis, the rate of TCR association differed among HLA loci, with DRB1 alleles having the most associated TCRs and HLA-C alleles having the fewest. An earlier analysis of approximately 570 of the donors showed that most TCR beta V segments appeared in productive rearrangements either about 90% or about 30% of the time, which broadly matched IMGT annotations. Some IMGT-functional V segments, including TRBV6-2 and TRBV6-3, could not be distinguished by the 87-base-pair reads and were therefore excluded. A later analysis found that most CMV-associated TCR beta chains appeared HLA-restricted, with HLA associations seemingly driven largely by CMV exposure.

With respect to this clone: Its antigen remains unidentified. Base qualities are missing; no much larger clone stands one base away.

The library was made by the immunoSEQ multiplex PCR assay. A mixture of 60 forward primers for TCR Vbeta segments and 13 reverse primers for TCR Jbeta segments was used in the multiplex PCR. A multiplex PCR assay on genomic DNA amplified the CDR3 region of rearranged TCR beta genes. The Illumina HiSeq System was used to sequence the amplified TCR beta libraries as 87-base-pair reads. Regarding the original processing steps: A later analysis counted 65 million to 90 million unique TCR beta chains across the 550 to 700 repertoires, and around 9.9 million of these chains were shared by at least two donors. Raw reads were error-corrected and collapsed into unique sequences with a nearest-neighbor algorithm that merged closely related sequences to remove PCR and sequencing errors. To assign V, D and J gene segments, CDR3 sequences were aligned to IMGT reference sequences. Each retained sequence needed at least a six-nucleotide match to both a V gene segment and a J gene segment. Rearrangements were classified as productive when the CDR3 lacked stop codons and remained in frame with V and J, and all other rearrangements were classified as non-productive. CDR3 was defined by IMGT convention, running from the second conserved V-encoded cysteine to the conserved J-encoded phenylalanine. The earlier analysis of 587 of the donors excluded sequences that lacked an unambiguous match to a single V gene segment. An earlier analysis of 500 to 600 of the donors classified V segments as functional when productive rearrangements were above 56.7% and as segregating when the standard deviation between donors was above 5%. A statistical classification framework was built to diagnose cytomegalovirus status from the catalog of TCR beta chain sequences. V and J gene assignment, in a later analysis, came from comparing TCR nucleotide sequences with IMGT/GENE-DB human TR gene sequences. In a later analysis, CDR3 sequences and most-parsimonious VDJ recombination scenarios were assigned using the TCRdist pipeline. A later analysis defined each TCR beta chain by its CDR3 amino acid sequence plus V-gene family, and excluded reads lacking a unique V-gene family. As a way to deal with suspected cross-contamination and a sequencing artifact, a later analysis dropped roughly 620 nucleotide sequences that were highly shared and had low generation probability. In a later analysis, a clonal expansion index was calculated for each public chain from normalized within-repertoire ranks of inferred template counts. Generation probabilities in a later analysis came from a VDJ recombination model fitted to out-of-frame rearrangements, and those results were checked against IGoR. In a later analysis, TCR-TCR, TCR-HLA and TCR-CMV co-occurrence was scored with hypergeometric tests, and a repertoire-size bias correction was applied to TCR pairs. In a later analysis, false discovery rates were estimated by permuting HLA or CMV assignments 20 times. In a later analysis, co-occurring TCRs were grouped using DBSCAN, and TCRdist sequence similarity was added for clustering within HLA-allele-positive subsets. Repertoires with fewer than 30,000 or more than 120,000 public chains were left out of co-occurrence clustering, as were five repertoires with anomalous nucleotide sharing. TCRdb limited this immuneACCESS table to in-frame rearrangements with V and J called. A share of clones is missing; checked studies link under half to unresolved V genes, and the rest is unexplained. The D gene and trimming were derived from the DNA, and the V and J assignments and clone size from that table. This sample has under 150,000 clones in its table, and 76% of those were observed once. The ten top clones hold 1.5% to 2% of the sample.

The sequence was collected from a middle-aged woman in good health and CMV-seronegative. In this chain, TRBV27 is recombined with TRBJ2-7, with TRBD2 as a weak D call on 5 bases. Sequencing was carried out using PBMCs. In nucleotide form, the sequence is TGTGCCAGCAGTTTGGCCTCGGGGTACGAGCAGTACTTC. It translates as CASSLASGYEQYF.